The 13 T cell receptor beta chains below all came from one sample that was sequenced in a study of cytotoxic CD8 clonotypes in ibrutinib-treated CLL. Assay: immunoSEQ multiplex PCR; the TCRdb copy retains only in-frame clones and omits some. The table lists roughly 220,000 clones, nearly 80% of them singletons. This sample comprised PBMCs, obtained after 12 months of ibrutinib treatment. The receptor set was obtained from a human donor with chronic lymphocytic leukemia.

CDR3 DNA sequence: TGTGCCAGCAGTTTGCTCCCTGGGGTAACCGGGGAGCTGTTTTTT. Translation: CASSLLPGVTGELFF. V gene TRBV27 combines with J gene TRBJ2-2; D not certain. The CDR3 is 15 amino acids. CDR1 and CDR2 from the germline V gene are MNHEY and SMNVEV (reference sequence). With 3 bases removed from V and 5 bases from J, the gap between germline ends came to 13 bases.

This clone has a single count. J is TRBJ2-5 and V is TRBV27; D possibly uses TRBD1 or TRBD2 (5 bases each). Germline-derived CDR1 and CDR2 are MNHEY and SMNVEV (reference sequence). V was trimmed by 1 base and J by 5 bases, leaving 14 bases between them. The CDR3 spans 15 residues. CDR3 in DNA: TGTGCCAGCAGTTTATTCGGGACGGATATGGAGACCCAGTACTTC. This gives the protein CASSLFGTDMETQYF.

V usage is TRBV15 and J usage is TRBJ1-4; D is unclear. The ends were cut back, 8 bases at V and 3 bases at J, with 13 bases in the middle. Germline V gene data show CDR1 as LNHNV and CDR2 as YYDKDF (reference sequence). The CDR3 is 14 amino acids. CDR3 residues: CATARTGANEKLFF. The CDR3 DNA reads TGTGCCACCGCTCGTACCGGAGCTAATGAAAAACTGTTTTTT.

The gene calls are TRBV7-3 and TRBJ2-3; D not certain. The CDR3 contains 15 residues. Germline lookup yields CDR1 SGHTA and CDR2 FQGTGA. V was pared by 2 bases and J by 0 bases, with 9 bases between. The CDR3: CASSLARESTDTQYF. DNA for the CDR3: TGTGCCAGCAGCTTAGCCAGAGAAAGCACAGATACGCAGTATTTT.

The rearrangement uses TRBV30 and TRBJ2-4; 9 nucleotides agree with TRBD1. CDR1 is GTSNPN and CDR2 is SVGIG in the germline V gene (reference sequence). The ends lost 3 bases at V and 2 bases at J; junction bases unmatched: 17. There are 19 residues in the CDR3. CDR3 coding DNA: TGTGCCTGGAGGGGACAGGGATCACCCCGACGCCCTTCCAAAAACATTCAGTACTTC. It codes for CAWRGQGSPRRPSKNIQYF.

The V and J genes are TRBV5-4 and TRBJ2-7; no reliable D call. The CDR3 covers 12 residues. The germline gives CDR1 SGHNT, CDR2 YYREEE (reference sequence). Trimming took off 3 bases at V and 4 bases at J, with 8 bases between the two ends. CDR3 loop: CASSSPAYEQYF. The CDR3, as DNA: TGTGCCAGCAGCTCTCCTGCTTACGAGCAGTACTTC.

This chain links TRBV15 with TRBJ2-3; TRBD2 aligns across 9 bases. Germline loops: CDR1 LNHNV, CDR2 YYDKDF (reference sequence). The trim removed 6 bases at V and 4 bases at J, leaving 11 bases unmatched. The CDR3 extends over 16 amino acids. The CDR3 DNA reads TGTGCCACCAGTCAGAGATTAGCGGGAGTGTCAGATACGCAGTATTTT. It codes for CATSQRLAGVSDTQYF.

J is TRBJ2-1 and V is TRBV19, with 7 bases identical to TRBD1. Germline trimming cut 5 bases from V and 3 bases from J; bases unmatched to any gene: 7. This CDR3 has 15 amino acids. The V gene's germline CDR1 is LNHDA and CDR2 SQIVND (reference sequence). Here the CDR3 reads CASSPAAGGYNEQFF. The CDR3 DNA follows: TGTGCCAGTAGTCCCGCGGCAGGGGGCTACAATGAGCAGTTCTTC.

The chain has TRBV6-5 and TRBJ1-2; D is ambiguous. Between the trimmed V and J ends, which lost 7 bases and 0 bases, there was a span of 9 bases. The CDR3 totals 13 residues. Germline CDR1 and CDR2: MNHEY and SVGAGI. In nucleotides, the CDR3 is TGTGCCAGCACTCAGAATACTAACTATGGCTACACCTTC. It is translated as CASTQNTNYGYTF.

This clone was seen a handful of times. This chain joins TRBV30 and TRBJ2-7; no definite D call. Trimming removed 2 bases at V and 1 base at J, with 9 bases between. The CDR3 loop spans 13 amino acids. Germline V lookup: CDR1 GTSNPN, CDR2 SVGIG (reference sequence). The CDR3 region is CAWSTDLSYEQYF. As DNA, the CDR3 is TGTGCCTGGAGTACGGACCTTTCCTACGAGCAGTACTTC.

V usage is TRBV28 and J usage is TRBJ2-7, with 7 bases aligning to TRBD2. V shed 3 bases, J shed 2 bases, and the junction held 4 bases outside the gene matches. The CDR3 has 14 amino acids. Germline CDR1 and CDR2: MDHEN and SYDVKM. The CDR3 DNA reads TGTGCCAGCAGTTTGGAGACTAGCACCTACGAGCAGTACTTC. Its protein is CASSLETSTYEQYF.

J is TRBJ2-5 and V is TRBV4-1; a possible D gene is TRBD1 (5 bases). The CDR3 totals 15 residues. Germline V CDR1 and CDR2: MGHRA, YSYEKL. Deletions cut 3 bases from V and 3 bases from J, with 14 bases between. CDR3 sequence reads: CASSHLGDFEETQYF. The DNA of the CDR3 is TGCGCCAGCAGCCACTTAGGGGATTTTGAAGAGACCCAGTACTTC.

The chain combines TRBV6-5 with TRBJ1-1; no reliable D call. Deletions cut 6 bases from V and 8 bases from J, with 16 bases between. The length of the CDR3 is 13 residues. Germline lookup yields CDR1 MNHEY and CDR2 SVGAGI. CDR3 sequence: CASSPSRAREAFF. In DNA, the CDR3 is TGTGCCAGCAGCCCCAGTAGGGCGAGAGAAGCTTTCTTT.